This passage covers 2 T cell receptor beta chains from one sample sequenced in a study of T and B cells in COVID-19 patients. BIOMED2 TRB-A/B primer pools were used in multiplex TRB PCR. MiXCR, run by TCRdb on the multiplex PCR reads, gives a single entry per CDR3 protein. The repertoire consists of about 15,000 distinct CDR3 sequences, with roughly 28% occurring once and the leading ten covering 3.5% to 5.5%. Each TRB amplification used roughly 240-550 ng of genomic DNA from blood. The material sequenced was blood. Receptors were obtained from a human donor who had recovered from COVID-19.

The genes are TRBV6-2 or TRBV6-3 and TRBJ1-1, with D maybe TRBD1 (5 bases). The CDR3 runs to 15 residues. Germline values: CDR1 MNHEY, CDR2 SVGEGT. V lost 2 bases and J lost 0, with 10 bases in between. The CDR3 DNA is TGTGCCAGCAGTTACGACAGTTACATGAACACTGAAGCTTTCTTT. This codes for CASSYDSYMNTEAFF.

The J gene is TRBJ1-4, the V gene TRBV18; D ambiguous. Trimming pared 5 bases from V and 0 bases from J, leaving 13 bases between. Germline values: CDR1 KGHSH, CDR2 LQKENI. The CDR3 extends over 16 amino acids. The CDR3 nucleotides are TGTGCCAGCTCAACCAACAGCCTTGCAACTAATGAAAAACTGTTTTTT. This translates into CASSTNSLATNEKLFF.